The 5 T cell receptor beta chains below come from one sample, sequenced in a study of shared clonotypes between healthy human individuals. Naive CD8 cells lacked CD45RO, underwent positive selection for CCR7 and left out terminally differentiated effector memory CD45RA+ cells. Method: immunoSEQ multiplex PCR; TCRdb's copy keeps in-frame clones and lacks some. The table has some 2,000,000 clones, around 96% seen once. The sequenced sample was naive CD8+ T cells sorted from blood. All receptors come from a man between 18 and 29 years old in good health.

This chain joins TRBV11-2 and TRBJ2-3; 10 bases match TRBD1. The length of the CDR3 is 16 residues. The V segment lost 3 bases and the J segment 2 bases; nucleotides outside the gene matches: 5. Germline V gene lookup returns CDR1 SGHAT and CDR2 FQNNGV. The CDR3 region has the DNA TGTGCCAGCAGCTTGTGGACAGGGGGTTCCACAGATACGCAGTATTTT. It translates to CASSLWTGGSTDTQYF.

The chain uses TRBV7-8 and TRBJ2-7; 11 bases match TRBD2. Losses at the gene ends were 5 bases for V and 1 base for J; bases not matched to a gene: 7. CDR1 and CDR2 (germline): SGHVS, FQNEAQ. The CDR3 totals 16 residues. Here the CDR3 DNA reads TGTGCCAGCAGCCAGGGGACTAGCGGAGCTTCCTACGAGCAGTACTTC. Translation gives CASSQGTSGASYEQYF.

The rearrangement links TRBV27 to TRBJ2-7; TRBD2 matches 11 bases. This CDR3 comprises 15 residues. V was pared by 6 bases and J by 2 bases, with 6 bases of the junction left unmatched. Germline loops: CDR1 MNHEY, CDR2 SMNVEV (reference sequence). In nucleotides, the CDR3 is TGTGCCAGCAGCCAACTAGCGGGAGAGACCTACGAGCAGTACTTC. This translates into CASSQLAGETYEQYF.

CDR3 loop: CAISDPNYYSNQPQHF. CDR3 nucleotide sequence: TGTGCCATCAGTGACCCCAACTATTATAGCAATCAGCCCCAGCATTTT. The chain joins TRBV10-3 to TRBJ1-5; the D is unclear. With 3 bases removed from V and 0 bases from J, the gap between germline ends came to 12 bases. The germline V gene has CDR1 ENHRY and CDR2 SYGVKD. This CDR3 is built from 16 residues.

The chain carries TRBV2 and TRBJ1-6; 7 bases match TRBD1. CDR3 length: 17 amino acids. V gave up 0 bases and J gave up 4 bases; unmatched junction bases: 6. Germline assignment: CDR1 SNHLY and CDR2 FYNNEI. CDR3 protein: CASSEAIGGLYNSPLHF. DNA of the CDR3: TGTGCCAGCAGTGAAGCGATAGGGGGCCTGTATAATTCACCCCTCCACTTT.